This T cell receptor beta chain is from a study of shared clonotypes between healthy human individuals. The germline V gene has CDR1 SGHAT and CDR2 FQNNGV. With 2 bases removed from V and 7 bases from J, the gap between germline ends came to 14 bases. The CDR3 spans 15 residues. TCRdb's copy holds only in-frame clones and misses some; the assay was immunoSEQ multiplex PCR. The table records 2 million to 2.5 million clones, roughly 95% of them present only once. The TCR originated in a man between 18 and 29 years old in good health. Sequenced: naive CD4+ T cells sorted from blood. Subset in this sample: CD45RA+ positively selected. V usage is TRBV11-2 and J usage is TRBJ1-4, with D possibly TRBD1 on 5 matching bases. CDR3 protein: CASSLWSGKSEKLFF. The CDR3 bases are TGTGCCAGCAGCTTATGGTCAGGGAAAAGTGAAAAACTGTTTTTT.